The 32 T cell receptor beta chains below all came from one sample that was sequenced in a study of blood T cell repertoires in COVID-19. Assay: immunoSEQ multiplex PCR; the TCRdb copy retains only in-frame clones and omits some. The repertoire includes some 200,000 clones, approximately 80% of them detected once, and 9.5% to 15% sits in the top ten. Sequenced: peripheral blood. These TCRs come from a human donor in a cohort sampled during active COVID-19.

This sequence joins TRBV11-2 and TRBJ1-5; D is ambiguous. V gave up 0 bases and J gave up 6 bases, with 12 bases separating them. The CDR3 is made up of 15 amino acids. CDR1 and CDR2 from the germline V gene are SGHAT and FQNNGV. CDR3 region: CASSLDRGKGQPQHF. The CDR3, as DNA: TGTGCCAGCAGCTTAGATCGGGGTAAGGGTCAGCCCCAGCATTTT.

CDR3 amino acids: CASSRLRELGSYNEQFF. For the CDR3, the DNA is TGTGCCAGCAGCCGCTTAAGGGAGTTAGGCTCCTACAATGAGCAGTTCTTC. The V gene is TRBV11-2, the J gene TRBJ2-1; D is perhaps TRBD2 (5 bases). CDR1 is SGHAT and CDR2 is FQNNGV in the germline V gene. The CDR3 totals 17 residues. V lost 5 bases, J lost 0 bases, and 17 bases lay in between.

The genes are TRBV6-5 and TRBJ2-2, with 9 bases aligning to TRBD1. Germline V gives CDR1 MNHEY, CDR2 SVGAGI. After removal of 2 bases from V and 7 bases from J, the junction contained 8 bases not matched to a gene. The CDR3 totals 16 residues. CDR3 sequence (DNA): TGTGCCAGCAGTTACGGGGACAGGGTATTGTTCGGGGAGCTGTTTTTT. Translating gives CASSYGDRVLFGELFF.

The V call is TRBV7-8, the J call TRBJ2-7; D may be TRBD2 (5 bases). CDR1 SGHVS and CDR2 FQNEAQ come from the germline V gene. The CDR3 is 13 residues long. Trimming left V 3 bases short and J 5 bases short, with 11 bases between. This chain's CDR3 is CASSFHQRDEQYF. For the CDR3, the DNA is TGTGCCAGCAGCTTTCACCAGAGGGACGAGCAGTACTTC.

With respect to this clone: The same CDR3 arises from other DNA sequences in this sample as well. The rearrangement links TRBV28 to TRBJ2-7; 10 bases match TRBD1. Trimming at V came to 4 bases and at J to 4 bases, leaving 4 bases not matched to a gene. Germline V gives CDR1 MDHEN, CDR2 SYDVKM. This CDR3 comprises 14 residues. The CDR3 reads CASSSGTGVYEQYF. The CDR3 nucleotides are TGTGCCAGCAGTTCCGGGACAGGGGTTTACGAGCAGTACTTC. Drawing the rest from reference TRBV28 and TRBJ2-7, the complete variable domain is DVKVTQSSRYLVKRTGEKVFLECVQDMDHENMFWYRQDPGLGLRLIYFSYDVKMKEKGDIPEGYSVSREKKERFSLILESASTNQTSMYLCASSSGTGVYEQYFGPGTRLTVT.

The chain couples TRBV27 to TRBJ1-3, with a possible D match to TRBD1 (6 bases). The germline V gene encodes CDR1 MNHEY and CDR2 SMNVEV (reference sequence). V was clipped by 2 bases and J by 4 bases, with 12 bases between them. The CDR3 is made up of 15 amino acids. CDR3 protein: CASSLKRQAGNTIYF. The DNA of the CDR3 is TGTGCCAGCAGTTTAAAACGACAGGCCGGAAACACCATATATTTT.

V is TRBV3-1 (or the pseudogene TRBV3-2) and J is TRBJ1-2; 7 bases align to TRBD1. Germline trimming cut 8 bases from V and 5 bases from J; bases unmatched to any gene: 2. The CDR3 has 11 amino acids. Germline CDR1 reads LGHDT; CDR2 reads YNNKEL (reference sequence). CDR3 coding DNA: TGTGCCAGCCGACAGGGTTATGGCTACACCTTC. Translation gives CASRQGYGYTF.

The chain uses TRBV10-3 and TRBJ2-2, with D possibly matching TRBD2 (6 bases). The V and J ends lost 2 bases and 2 bases respectively, with 12 bases between them. Per the germline V gene, CDR1 is ENHRY and CDR2 is SYGVKD. The CDR3 length is 16 residues. The DNA for the CDR3 is TGTGCCATCAGTGAGAACCCCGGGGGAAACACCGGGGAGCTGTTTTTT. Its translation: CAISENPGGNTGELFF.

This rearrangement joins TRBV5-1 to TRBJ1-1; D gene ambiguous. The CDR3 spans 15 residues. From germline, CDR1 is SGHRS and CDR2 YFSETQ. Trimming stripped 6 bases from V and 0 bases from J, with 15 bases between. CDR3 in DNA: TGCGCCAGCACCCCCGAGGGAGGTTTGAACACTGAAGCTTTCTTT. It translates to CASTPEGGLNTEAFF.

The chain joins TRBV21-1 to TRBJ2-7; the DNA was not compared with TRBD1, the D call given in the table. TRBV21-1 is annotated as a pseudogene. The CDR3 is 14 residues long. DNA of the CDR3: TGTGCCAGCAGCAAAAGGAAAGGGGTGGACGAGCAGTACTTC. Protein product: CASSKRKGVDEQYF.

The V gene is TRBV19, the J gene TRBJ2-6, with 8 bases lining up with TRBD1. Germline values: CDR1 LNHDA, CDR2 SQIVND (reference sequence). CDR3 length equals 16 residues. V lost 4 bases, J lost 9 bases, and 11 bases stayed unmatched. The CDR3 loop is CASSSSPTGGGNVLTF. CDR3 nucleotide sequence: TGTGCCAGTAGTAGCTCACCCACAGGGGGTGGCAACGTCCTGACTTTC. Full variable domain (remainder filled in from reference TRBV19 and TRBJ2-6): DGGITQSPKYLFRKEGQNVTLSCEQNLNHDAMYWYRQDPGQGLRLIYYSQIVNDFQKGDIAEGYSVSREKKESFPLTVTSAQKNPTAFYLCASSSSPTGGGNVLTFGAGSRLTVL.

In nucleotides, the CDR3 is TGCGCCAGCAGCCCCCGACTAGCGGGATTCTACGAGCAGTACTTC. Its translation: CASSPRLAGFYEQYF. The V and J genes are TRBV4-1 and TRBJ2-7; 11 bases are shared with TRBD2. Germline values: CDR1 MGHRA, CDR2 YSYEKL. Losses at the gene ends were 4 bases for V and 3 bases for J; bases not matched to a gene: 5. The CDR3 covers 15 residues.

The V and J genes are TRBV18 and TRBJ1-1, with 9 positions matching TRBD1. Losses at the gene ends were 5 bases for V and 4 bases for J; bases not matched to a gene: 11. The CDR3 runs 16 residues. Germline CDR1 is KGHSH and CDR2 is LQKENI. The CDR3 sequence: CASSRRMGQGGTEAFF. The CDR3 DNA sequence: TGTGCCAGCTCAAGAAGGATGGGACAGGGAGGCACTGAAGCTTTCTTT.

This clone has a count of ten or more. The chain employs TRBV19 and TRBJ2-6, with D unclear. Germline-derived CDR1 and CDR2 are LNHDA and SQIVND (reference sequence). This CDR3 is 17 amino acids long. Trimming took off 5 bases at V and 0 bases at J, with 14 bases between the two ends. The chain's CDR3 is CASSPPFPYSGANVLTF. DNA of the CDR3: TGTGCCAGTAGTCCGCCTTTCCCCTACTCTGGGGCCAACGTCCTGACTTTC. The full variable domain, with the rest looked up from reference TRBV19 and TRBJ2-6, is DGGITQSPKYLFRKEGQNVTLSCEQNLNHDAMYWYRQDPGQGLRLIYYSQIVNDFQKGDIAEGYSVSREKKESFPLTVTSAQKNPTAFYLCASSPPFPYSGANVLTFGAGSRLTVL.

The rearrangement joins TRBV2 to TRBJ1-2; TRBD1 might be the D (6 bases). This CDR3 comprises 14 residues. From germline, CDR1 is SNHLY and CDR2 FYNNEI. V lost 3 bases, J lost 5 bases, and 13 bases lay in between. The CDR3 loop reads CASSERGSEYGYTF. CDR3 sequence (DNA): TGTGCCAGCAGTGAGAGGGGGAGCGAGTATGGCTACACCTTC.

The chain uses TRBV29-1 and TRBJ1-2, with 8 positions matching TRBD1. After removal of 7 bases from V and 6 bases from J, the junction contained 4 bases not matched to a gene. Germline values: CDR1 SQVTM, CDR2 ANQGSEA. The CDR3 is 11 amino acids. CDR3: CSGGTGDGYTF. CDR3 coding DNA: TGCAGCGGTGGGACAGGAGATGGCTACACCTTC.

The chain joins TRBV27 to TRBJ2-7; TRBD1 matches 7 bases. V was pared by 4 bases and J by 3 bases, with 12 bases of the junction left unmatched. Germline CDR1 is MNHEY and CDR2 is SMNVEV (reference sequence). The CDR3 consists of 16 residues. This CDR3 is CASSSLGQANLYEQYF. The CDR3 DNA reads TGTGCCAGCAGTTCCCTCGGACAGGCGAACCTCTACGAGCAGTACTTC.

The chain joins TRBV15 to TRBJ2-3; unclear D gene. CDR1 and CDR2 from the germline V gene are LNHNV and YYDKDF (reference sequence). The CDR3 extends over 13 amino acids. V was trimmed by 8 bases and J by 0 bases, leaving 9 bases between them. The CDR3 reads CATSLTSTDTQYF. The CDR3 DNA sequence: TGTGCCACCTCGCTTACTAGCACAGATACGCAGTATTTT. The variable domain in full, completed from reference TRBV15 and TRBJ2-3, reads DAMVIQNPRYQVTQFGKPVTLSCSQTLNHNVMYWYQQKSSQAPKLLFHYYDKDFNNEADTPDNFQSRRPNTSFCFLDIRSPGLGDTAMYLCATSLTSTDTQYFGPGTRLTVL.

The rearrangement links TRBV3-1 (or the pseudogene TRBV3-2) to TRBJ1-2; TRBD1 might be the D (6 bases). The CDR3 spans 15 residues. Germline V CDR1 and CDR2: LGHDT, YNNKEL (reference sequence). Trimming took off 10 bases at V and 0 bases at J, with 18 bases between the two ends. The CDR3 region has the DNA TGTGCCACCAAGCGGGGCAGGGGTCCTAACTATGGCTACACCTTC. It is translated as CATKRGRGPNYGYTF.

The V gene is TRBV28, the J gene TRBJ1-2, with D possibly TRBD1 on 5 matching bases. CDR1 is MDHEN, CDR2 SYDVKM, per germline. V shed 6 bases and J shed 2 bases, with 19 bases lying between them. This CDR3 is built from 16 residues. The CDR3 DNA sequence: TGTGCCAGCAGCCTCCCCGGACACTTCTTAAACTATGGCTACACCTTC. Its protein is CASSLPGHFLNYGYTF.

This chain uses TRBV19 with TRBJ1-5; D is unclear. Trimming cost V 7 bases and J 0 bases, with 13 bases left between them. This CDR3 has 15 residues. The germline V gene encodes CDR1 LNHDA and CDR2 SQIVND (reference sequence). In DNA, the CDR3 is TGTGCCAGTACTTTGGCTGATTATAGCAATCAGCCCCAGCATTTT. This translates into CASTLADYSNQPQHF.

V is TRBV28 and J is TRBJ2-1; TRBD2 matches 13 bases. CDR1 is MDHEN and CDR2 is SYDVKM in the germline V gene. V lost 4 bases to trimming and J lost 4 bases; unmatched junction nucleotides: 1. The CDR3 length is 15 residues. The CDR3 nucleotides are TGTGCCAGCAGTTCGGGACTAGCGGGATACAATGAGCAGTTCTTC. As protein: CASSSGLAGYNEQFF.

This clone turned up a few times. The chain couples TRBV2 to TRBJ2-7, with TRBD1 matching over 7 bases. V gave up 5 bases and J gave up 0 bases; unmatched junction bases: 4. The germline V gene encodes CDR1 SNHLY and CDR2 FYNNEI. This CDR3 has 14 amino acids. The CDR3 DNA follows: TGTGCCAGCAGTTCCGGGACAGTCTCCTACGAGCAGTACTTC. This encodes CASSSGTVSYEQYF.

J is TRBJ1-4 and V is TRBV27; TRBD1 agrees at 10 bases. The trim removed 3 bases at V and 6 bases at J, leaving 4 bases unmatched. The CDR3 is 15 residues long. Per the germline V gene, CDR1 is MNHEY and CDR2 is SMNVEV (reference sequence). CDR3 residues: CASSFLGTGDEKLFF. CDR3 nucleotides: TGTGCCAGCAGTTTCCTCGGGACAGGGGATGAAAAACTGTTTTTT.

The rearrangement uses TRBV6-5 and TRBJ2-2; D may be TRBD1 (6 bases). CDR1 and CDR2 (germline): MNHEY, SVGAGI. This CDR3 region has 16 residues. V was clipped by 2 bases and J by 1 base, with 11 bases between them. This chain's CDR3 is CASSYPQGMNTGELFF. The CDR3 region has the DNA TGTGCCAGCAGTTACCCGCAGGGGATGAACACCGGGGAGCTGTTTTTT.

This clone was observed a handful of times. The genes are TRBV12-1 and TRBJ1-4; the table gives TRBD1 as D, unverified against the DNA. TRBV12-1 is flagged as a pseudogene. The CDR3 covers 20 residues. CDR3 protein: CASSFASLGRENATNEKLFF. In nucleotides, the CDR3 is TGTGCCAGCAGCTTTGCTTCTTTGGGCAGGGAAAATGCAACTAATGAAAAACTGTTTTTT.

V usage is TRBV6-5 and J usage is TRBJ1-1, with TRBD1 matching over 7 bases. Germline lookup yields CDR1 MNHEY and CDR2 SVGAGI. The CDR3 sequence is 15 residues long. Trimming cost V 6 bases and J 2 bases; bases outside gene matches: 9. CDR3 DNA: TGTGCCAGCAGCAAACGGGACAGACTAAACACTGAAGCTTTCTTT. This gives the protein CASSKRDRLNTEAFF.

A single count supports this clone. The V gene is TRBV18, the J gene TRBJ1-5; D perhaps matches TRBD1 (5 bases). There are 14 residues in the CDR3. Germline values: CDR1 KGHSH, CDR2 LQKENI. V lost 5 bases and J 7 bases, leaving 15 bases between the germline ends. CDR3 sequence (DNA): TGTGCCAGCTCATCTTCGGGGGGAGACCAGCCCCAGCATTTT. Its translation is CASSSSGGDQPQHF. Filled out from reference TRBV18 and TRBJ1-5, the complete variable domain reads NAGVMQNPRHLVRRRGQEARLRCSPMKGHSHVYWYRQLPEEGLKFMVYLQKENIIDESGMPKERFSAEFPKEGPSILRIQQVVRGDSAAYFCASSSSGGDQPQHFGDGTRLSIL.

This chain joins TRBV7-3 and TRBJ2-3, with 10 nucleotides matching TRBD2. J gave up 4 bases and V 4 bases, and 5 bases lay outside the gene matches. Germline-derived CDR1 and CDR2 are SGHTA and FQGTGA. The CDR3 length is 15 residues. The CDR3 coding sequence is TGTGCCAGCAGCTCAGCGGGGGGGCCTTCAGATACGCAGTATTTT. Its protein product is CASSSAGGPSDTQYF.

A word on this clone: No DNA is shown, since the ends of the CDR3 on it are uncertain; the CDR3 is the one TCRdb lists. The chain employs TRBV21-1 and TRBJ2-7; the table's D call, TRBD1, was not checked against the DNA. TRBV21-1 constitutes a pseudogene. The CDR3 is 15 residues long, ends included. The CDR3 protein is CASSKVGTGAYEQYF.

V gene TRBV10-1 combines with J gene TRBJ2-5; 8 nucleotides line up with TRBD2. CDR1 is WNHNN and CDR2 is SYGVQD in the germline V gene (reference sequence). The CDR3 loop spans 14 amino acids. Here the CDR3 reads CADPGGGAEETQYF. The CDR3 nucleotides are TGCGCAGACCCGGGGGGGGGCGCGGAGGAGACCCAGTACTTC.

This clone was seen many times. J is TRBJ1-2 and V is TRBV4-1, with a tentative D call TRBD1 (6 bases). Germline V gene sequence: CDR1 MGHRA, CDR2 YSYEKL. CDR3 length: 16 amino acids. With 8 bases removed from V and 2 bases from J, the gap between germline ends came to 21 bases. CDR3 sequence reads: CASQKRTAQRNYGYTF. The DNA for the CDR3 is TGCGCCAGCCAGAAGAGGACAGCCCAAAGGAACTATGGCTACACCTTC.